The source of this TCR beta chain is a study of blood T cells in healthy people across ages. Germline-derived CDR1 and CDR2 are SGHTA and FQGTGA. V lost 2 bases, J lost 7 bases, and 12 bases lay in between. This CDR3 region has 13 residues. Together with a sample-barcoded 5' primer, a J-beta primer mix was included in a second PCR lasting roughly 6 to 12 cycles. A single record per CDR3 protein comes from TCRdb applying MiXCR to the 5' RACE reads. The repertoire has hundreds of thousands of distinct CDR3 sequences, about 34% of them found once; the top ten carry 15%. In this sample, this clonotype turned up many times. Its antigen remains unknown. General study results and limits: One million T cells yielded diversity estimates that were considered underestimates. No one knew whether donors had CMV, which possibly confounded expanded clonotype changes.

This TCR came from a woman of 80 years or more in good health. J is TRBJ2-7 and V is TRBV7-3; TRBD2 is a possible D gene (5 bases). The sequencing sample was made of blood. The CDR3 spells CASSLDGVGEQYF. In DNA form, the CDR3 reads TGTGCCAGCAGCTTAGACGGGGTAGGGGAGCAGTACTTC.